The following is a T cell receptor beta chain sequence with its context. The target of this receptor is not known. No clone much larger than this one lies a single base away; base qualities are absent. The data are from a study of blood T cell repertoires in COVID-19 (dated by TCRdb to the early 2020s). As for the study more broadly: The collaborator samples originated in the United States, Italy and Spain and spanned the acute and convalescent phases of COVID-19. The prospective study material was composed of cDNA or gDNA derived from T cells, B-cell-depleted T cells, or PBMCs. The dataset comprised deeply sampled blood TCRbeta repertoires from subjects exposed to, actively infected with, or recovered from COVID-19. The repertoires were released in a freely available public database intended as a resource for research on the immune response to SARS-CoV-2. Samples were obtained from the ongoing ImmuneRACE study (first 160 participants) and from 1,000 to 1,500 subjects provided by 6 global collaborators. A de-identified subject ID, COVID-19 status, age in years and sex were almost always included in the sample metadata. Where available, HLA class I and class II types were obtained from metadata supplied by the sample provider rather than from assay-based typing. Study-wide conclusions, independent of this receptor: Clinical and demographic metadata were provided uncurated, with the amount varying by source and participant.

Whole blood was collected in K2EDTA tubes by collaborating institutions according to the institutions' own protocols. For TCRbeta analysis, collaborator samples were shipped as frozen whole blood, as isolated PBMCs, or as DNA extracted from either sample type. Trimming removed 8 bases from V and 6 bases from J; the gene matches leave 10 bases unexplained. According to the germline V gene, CDR1 reads SNHLY and CDR2 reads FYNNEI. The CDR3 starts with the cysteine, ends with the phenylalanine, and has 14 residues. The entry retains the CDR3 DNA only, 42 bases that are in frame from base 1. TCRbeta CDR3 regions were amplified from genomic DNA using the immunoSEQ Assay, a bias-controlled multiplex PCR. Per the authors' processing: Nucleated cell counts per sample were estimated from amplification of reference gene primers within the assay. Sequence reads were collapsed and filtered to measure the absolute abundance of every unique TCRbeta CDR3 rearrangement. Productive Simpson clonality was computed per sample as the square root of Simpson's diversity index over productive rearrangements. In its TCRdb copy, this immuneACCESS table keeps in-frame sequences only and misses some clones. Where compared with another copy, unresolved V genes explain less than half of these, and the others have no known cause. Clone size and V and J calls were adopted from that table, with D and trimming inferred from the DNA. This sample holds under 350,000 clones; roughly nine tenths were observed only once. Around 2.1% of the sample belongs to the ten largest clones.

This TCR came from a man aged 50 to 59 with acute or convalescent COVID-19. The sequence joins TRBV2 to TRBJ1-2; 9 central nucleotides agree with TRBD1. Specimen: peripheral blood. The DNA sequence reads TGTGCCAGCCTCCGCGGACAGGGGACGAATGGCTACACCTTC. Its amino acids are CASLRGQGTNGYTF.